These 30 T cell receptor beta chains were sequenced from one sample in a study of cytomegalovirus exposure and HLA in healthy donors. PCR was performed using 60 Vbeta and 13 Jbeta primers. This table comes from immunoSEQ multiplex PCR, and its TCRdb copy is limited to in-frame clones, with some not included. The table lists about 120,000 clones, 50% to 65% of them singletons. The specimen sequenced was PBMCs. All receptors come from a middle-aged woman in good health and CMV-seropositive.

The chain links TRBV7-6 to TRBJ2-3, with D perhaps matching TRBD1 (6 bases). Germline CDR1 SGHVS, CDR2 FNYEAQ. Trimming took 5 bases from V and 2 from J, leaving 14 bases between them. The CDR3 has 15 amino acids. The CDR3 region is CASSAGVEITDTQYF. CDR3 sequence (DNA): TGTGCCAGCAGCGCAGGGGTGGAAATCACAGATACGCAGTATTTT.

V gene TRBV7-8 combines with J gene TRBJ1-5, with D possibly matching TRBD1 (6 bases). V was trimmed by 0 bases and J by 3 bases, leaving 9 bases between them. The CDR3 covers 15 residues. The germline gives CDR1 SGHVS, CDR2 FQNEAQ. For the CDR3, the DNA is TGTGCCAGCAGCTTAGCGAGGACAGTCAATCAGCCCCAGCATTTT. This encodes CASSLARTVNQPQHF.

The chain joins TRBV9 to TRBJ2-1, with 11 nucleotides matching TRBD2. In germline, CDR1 is SGDLS, CDR2 YYNGEE. The CDR3 spans 15 residues. Trimming took 3 bases from V and 4 from J; bases not matched to a gene: 3. The CDR3 DNA reads TGTGCCAGCAGCGCCGGACTAGCGGGTTACAATGAGCAGTTCTTC. This sequence encodes CASSAGLAGYNEQFF.

The rearrangement uses TRBV27 and TRBJ2-3; no definite D call. V was pared by 4 bases and J by 6 bases, with 14 bases between. This CDR3 spans 14 amino acids. Germline V lookup: CDR1 MNHEY, CDR2 SMNVEV (reference sequence). CDR3 protein: CASSSQPFMDTQYF. CDR3 in DNA: TGTGCCAGCAGTTCACAACCTTTTATGGATACGCAGTATTTT.

DNA for the CDR3: TGTGCCAGCAGCTTGCAGGGGGGCGGGGAGACCCAGTACTTC. Protein product: CASSLQGGGETQYF. The chain couples TRBV5-4 to TRBJ2-5, with D possibly being TRBD1 (7 bases). CDR3 size: 14 residues. The germline V and J ends were trimmed by 1 base and 5 bases, with 12 bases remaining between them. CDR1 SGHNT and CDR2 YYREEE come from the germline V gene (reference sequence).

The chain joins TRBV7-9 to TRBJ2-2, with D possibly being TRBD1 (6 bases). Germline CDR1 is SEHNR and CDR2 is FQNEAQ (reference sequence). The V end lost 5 bases, the J end lost 4 bases, and 8 bases lay between the germline ends. This CDR3 is built from 13 residues. The DNA for the CDR3 is TGTGCCAGCAGCGGACAGCTCACCGGGGAGCTGTTTTTT. Translation gives CASSGQLTGELFF.

The chain couples TRBV18 to TRBJ2-7, with 8 bases aligning to TRBD2. The CDR3 contains 17 residues. Losses at the gene ends were 6 bases for V and 2 bases for J; bases not matched to a gene: 15. Germline V gene sequence: CDR1 KGHSH, CDR2 LQKENI. The DNA for the CDR3 is TGTGCCAGCTCCGTAACTAGCGGAGTTGTGCCTCCCTACGAGCAGTACTTC. This encodes CASSVTSGVVPPYEQYF.

This clone was found a few times. V usage is TRBV19 and J usage is TRBJ1-1; no clear D gene. Between the trimmed V and J ends, which lost 9 bases and 3 bases, there was a span of 8 bases. Germline V gives CDR1 LNHDA, CDR2 SQIVND (reference sequence). The CDR3 runs 11 residues. The CDR3 DNA reads as TGTGCCAGCGGGTGGGACACTGAAGCTTTCTTT. Protein: CASGWDTEAFF.

The chain has TRBV29-1 and TRBJ2-1; unclear D gene. The CDR3 consists of 14 residues. The germline V gene encodes CDR1 SQVTM and CDR2 ANQGSEA. Trimming pared 4 bases from V and 2 bases from J, leaving 12 bases between. The CDR3 bases are TGCAGCGTTGGGCGGTACGGAACCTACAATGAGCAGTTCTTC. Translated: CSVGRYGTYNEQFF.

This clone was observed a few times. The genes are TRBV2 and TRBJ1-5, with D maybe TRBD1 (6 bases). The CDR3 sequence is 15 residues long. V was trimmed by 7 bases and J by 2 bases, leaving 15 bases between them. Germline V gives CDR1 SNHLY, CDR2 FYNNEI. This CDR3 reads CASNPTGWGNQPQHF. The CDR3 DNA reads TGTGCCAGCAACCCAACAGGGTGGGGCAATCAGCCCCAGCATTTT.

In its sample, this clone was seen a few times. Just one base apart from a much larger clone, this may be a read error. At the DNA level, this CDR3 is encoded by other sequences in the same sample as well. This chain uses TRBV19 with TRBJ2-7; TRBD2 might be the D (5 bases). In germline, CDR1 is LNHDA, CDR2 SQIVND (reference sequence). This CDR3 has 15 residues. This chain's CDR3 is CASSTVAGPGNEQYF. The CDR3 DNA follows: TGCGCCAGTAGTACGGTGGCGGGCCCTGGGAACGAGCAGTACTTC.

The chain employs TRBV6-1 and TRBJ1-3; 8 nucleotides agree with TRBD1. Germline loops: CDR1 MNHNS, CDR2 SASEGT. The CDR3 covers 14 residues. V shed 3 bases and J 6 bases; nucleotides not matched to a gene: 4. CDR3 residues: CASSDRGRENTIYF. Here the CDR3 DNA reads TGTGCCAGCAGTGACAGGGGGCGCGAAAACACCATATATTTT.

This rearrangement joins TRBV9 to TRBJ1-1; possibly TRBD1 for D (5 bases). CDR1 and CDR2 (germline): SGDLS, YYNGEE. V was trimmed by 0 bases and J by 0 bases, leaving 12 bases between them. The CDR3 totals 16 residues. The CDR3: CASSVGGGTMNTEAFF. The DNA of the CDR3 is TGTGCCAGCAGCGTAGGGGGAGGGACGATGAACACTGAAGCTTTCTTT.

J is TRBJ1-2 and V is TRBV29-1; 7 nucleotides match TRBD1. J lost 5 bases, V lost 3 bases, and 12 bases had no gene match. CDR1 is SQVTM and CDR2 is ANQGSEA in the germline V gene. This CDR3 is 15 amino acids long. The CDR3 nucleotides read TGCAGCGTTGATCCTGGACAGGATGGGGGTTATGGCTACACCTTC. This gives the protein CSVDPGQDGGYGYTF.

V gene TRBV18 combines with J gene TRBJ2-7, with TRBD1 matching 8 bases. From germline, CDR1 is KGHSH and CDR2 LQKENI. V was pared by 4 bases and J by 1 base, with 6 bases of the junction left unmatched. CDR3 size: 15 residues. CDR3 sequence reads: CASSLRTGGSYEQYF. In nucleotides, the CDR3 is TGTGCCAGCTCACTGCGTACAGGGGGATCCTACGAGCAGTACTTC.

This clone was detected only a few times. The chain couples TRBV28 to TRBJ1-2; tentatively, D is TRBD1 (6 bases). CDR1 is MDHEN and CDR2 is SYDVKM in the germline V gene. The CDR3 contains 13 residues. V was clipped by 6 bases and J by 4 bases, with 12 bases between them. CDR3 loop: CASRAGQSYGYTF. CDR3 nucleotides: TGTGCCAGCAGGGCCGGACAGAGCTATGGCTACACCTTC.

This chain uses TRBV7-9 with TRBJ2-7; possibly TRBD2 for D (5 bases). This CDR3 spans 14 amino acids. The V end was cut by 1 base, the J end by 3 bases, with 10 bases between. Germline CDR1 and CDR2: SEHNR and FQNEAQ (reference sequence). The CDR3 coding sequence is TGTGCCAGCAGCTTAGGTATGGAGGTCTACGAGCAGTACTTC. Protein: CASSLGMEVYEQYF.

The chain couples TRBV10-3 to TRBJ1-4, with no clear D. V gave up 0 bases and J gave up 4 bases, with 12 bases separating them. In germline, CDR1 is ENHRY, CDR2 SYGVKD. The CDR3 is 16 amino acids. DNA of the CDR3: TGTGCCATCAGTGAGTCCCTTTCGGGGTTTAATGAAAAACTGTTTTTT. Translated, it gives CAISESLSGFNEKLFF.

This clone has a handful of counts. The CDR3 region is CSVDAGSGEKLFF. The CDR3 coding sequence is TGCAGCGTTGATGCAGGGTCTGGTGAAAAACTGTTTTTT. This chain uses TRBV29-1 with TRBJ1-4; maybe TRBD1 (5 bases). Trimming stripped 3 bases from V and 7 bases from J, with 12 bases between. The V gene's germline CDR1 is SQVTM and CDR2 ANQGSEA. The CDR3 extends over 13 amino acids.

This clone was seen only a few times. The genes are TRBV5-5 and TRBJ1-1; D unclear. This CDR3 has 11 amino acids. The germline gives CDR1 SGHKS, CDR2 YYEKEE (reference sequence). Deletions cut 5 bases from V and 1 base from J, with 3 bases between. CDR3 region: CASRANTEAFF. CDR3 coding DNA: TGTGCCAGCAGAGCGAACACTGAAGCTTTCTTT.

The chain couples TRBV4-3 to TRBJ2-6, with 14 bases matching TRBD2. Looked up from germline, CDR1 is LGHNA and CDR2 is YSLEER. Losses at the gene ends were 6 bases for V and 5 bases for J; bases not matched to a gene: 6. The CDR3 consists of 17 residues. DNA of the CDR3: TGCGCCAGCAGTACCGGGACTAGCGGGAGTTGGGCCAACGTCCTGACTTTC. Its translation is CASSTGTSGSWANVLTF.

The V gene is TRBV27, the J gene TRBJ2-1; 8 bases fit TRBD1. The CDR3 has 13 amino acids. The ends lost 5 bases at V and 9 bases at J; junction bases unmatched: 6. CDR1 and CDR2 (germline): MNHEY, SMNVEV (reference sequence). CDR3: CASSPQGAAEQFF. CDR3 coding DNA: TGTGCCAGCAGTCCCCAGGGGGCTGCTGAGCAGTTCTTC.

This clone was seen only once. The chain combines TRBV4-1 with TRBJ2-2; 7 bases line up with TRBD1. V was clipped by 7 bases and J by 0 bases; unmatched bases: 8. CDR1 MGHRA and CDR2 YSYEKL come from the germline V gene. There are 16 residues in the CDR3. The CDR3 sequence: CASTPEGAPNTGELFF. CDR3 in DNA: TGCGCCAGCACCCCAGAGGGGGCACCGAACACCGGGGAGCTGTTTTTT.

The chain uses TRBV19 and TRBJ2-5; TRBD2 might be the D (5 bases). The CDR3 has 13 residues. Between the trimmed V and J ends, which lost 3 bases and 5 bases, there was a span of 10 bases. The germline gives CDR1 LNHDA, CDR2 SQIVND (reference sequence). The CDR3, as DNA: TGTGCCAGTAGTATTGGACTGGGGGAGACCCAGTACTTC. Translated: CASSIGLGETQYF.

The chain joins TRBV2 to TRBJ2-7; 8 bases are shared with TRBD2. Germline values: CDR1 SNHLY, CDR2 FYNNEI. V lost 7 bases and J lost 4; bases outside the gene matches: 15. There are 16 residues in the CDR3. The CDR3 reads CASIQKGAGGLYEQYF. The CDR3 DNA sequence: TGTGCCAGCATTCAGAAGGGTGCGGGAGGTCTTTACGAGCAGTACTTC. The variable domain in full, with the rest retrieved from reference TRBV2 and TRBJ2-7, is EPEVTQTPSHQVTQMGQEVILRCVPISNHLYFYWYRQILGQKVEFLVSFYNNEISEKSEIFDDQFSVERPDGSNFTLKIRSTKLEDSAMYFCASIQKGAGGLYEQYFGPGTRLTVT.

V gene TRBV11-2 combines with J gene TRBJ2-1, with no clear D. Trimming removed 4 bases from V and 8 bases from J, with 9 bases in between. This CDR3 has 12 residues. Germline V gives CDR1 SGHAT, CDR2 FQNNGV. CDR3 DNA sequence: TGTGCCAGCAGCTCTCCTCCCGATGAGCAGTTCTTC. Residues: CASSSPPDEQFF.

V gene TRBV13 combines with J gene TRBJ1-5; 7 bases are a match to TRBD1. The V segment lost 5 bases and the J segment 4 bases; nucleotides outside the gene matches: 11. The germline CDR1 and CDR2 sequences are PRHDT and FYEKMQ (reference sequence). CDR3 length equals 16 residues. The CDR3 DNA is TGTGCCAGCAGCCTCGGACAGGCGTTTGGTAATCAGCCCCAGCATTTT. Translation: CASSLGQAFGNQPQHF.

The J gene is TRBJ2-2, the V gene TRBV7-6; TRBD2 aligns across 10 bases. J was trimmed by 2 bases and V by 8 bases; bases with no gene match: 11. This CDR3 is 17 amino acids long. Germline lookup yields CDR1 SGHVS and CDR2 FNYEAQ. CDR3 bases: TGTGCCAGCGGTGAGCGGGAGGGCCCCTATAACACCGGGGAGCTGTTTTTT. Protein: CASGEREGPYNTGELFF.

The V call is TRBV5-6, the J call TRBJ2-7; 11 positions agree with TRBD2. CDR3 length: 15 residues. V was clipped by 3 bases and J by 6 bases; unmatched bases: 8. CDR1 SGHDT and CDR2 YYEEEE come from the germline V gene. In DNA, the CDR3 is TGTGCCAGCAGCTCGATTAGCGGGAGGGCCGGCGAGCAGTACTTC. Amino acids: CASSSISGRAGEQYF.

This clone has a handful of counts. V and J are TRBV18 and TRBJ1-5, with TRBD1 matching over 8 bases. Germline CDR1 is KGHSH and CDR2 is LQKENI. The J segment lost 1 base and the V segment lost 6 bases, leaving 8 bases of the junction unmatched. The CDR3 covers 16 residues. The CDR3 DNA follows: TGTGCCAGCTCTAACCAAGGACAGGGAAGCAATCAGCCCCAGCATTTT. Protein product: CASSNQGQGSNQPQHF.